This T cell receptor beta chain was observed in a study of response to subunit inactivated influenza vaccine. Study-wide points: The authors suggested that few new T cells are recruited per seasonal influenza vaccination.

This clonotype has just a few counts. Its antigen is unknown. Unmatched junction bases numbered 0, after V lost 4 bases and J lost 3 bases. Germline V gene data show CDR1 as KGHDR and CDR2 as SFDVKD. The CDR3 runs 15 residues. TCRdb used MiXCR to reprocess the RT-PCR reads, holding one entry per CDR3 protein. The sample shows 650,000 to 700,000 distinct CDR3 sequences, around 16% of them seen only once. The chain uses TRBV24-1 and TRBJ2-1; 12 nucleotides align to TRBD2. Sample: PBMCs from blood, taken roughly 12 days after vaccination. This TCR was recovered from a middle-aged man who received an inactivated influenza vaccine. For the CDR3, the DNA is TGTGCCACCAGTGAGACTAGCGGGGGCTACAATGAGCAGTTCTTC. Translating gives CATSETSGGYNEQFF.